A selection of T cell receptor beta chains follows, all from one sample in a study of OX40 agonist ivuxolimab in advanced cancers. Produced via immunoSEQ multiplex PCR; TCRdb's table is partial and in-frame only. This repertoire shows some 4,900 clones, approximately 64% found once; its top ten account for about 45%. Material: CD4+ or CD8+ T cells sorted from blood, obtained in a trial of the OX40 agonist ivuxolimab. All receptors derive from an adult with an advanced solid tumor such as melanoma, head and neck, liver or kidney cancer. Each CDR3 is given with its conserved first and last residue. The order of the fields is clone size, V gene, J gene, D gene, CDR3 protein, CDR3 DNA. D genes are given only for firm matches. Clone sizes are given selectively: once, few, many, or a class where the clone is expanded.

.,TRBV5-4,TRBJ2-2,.,CASRLGNTGELFF,TGTGCCAGCAGACTAGGGAACACCGGGGAGCTGTTTTTT
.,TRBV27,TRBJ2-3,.,CASSLSSRGTDTQYF,TGTGCCAGCAGTTTATCGAGTAGGGGAACAGATACGCAGTATTTT
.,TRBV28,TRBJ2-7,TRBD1,CASSGTGTGGSYEQYF,TGTGCCAGCAGTGGGACCGGGACAGGGGGCTCCTACGAGCAGTACTTC
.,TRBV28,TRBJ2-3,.,CASSLRSRTDTQYF,TGTGCCAGCAGTTTACGCTCTCGCACAGATACGCAGTATTTT
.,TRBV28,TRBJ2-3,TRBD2,CASSLLASGSSDTQYF,TGTGCCAGCAGTTTATTGGCTAGCGGGAGTTCAGATACGCAGTATTTT
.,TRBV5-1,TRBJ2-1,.,CASSYAGVNEQFF,TGCGCCAGCAGTTATGCGGGTGTCAATGAGCAGTTCTTC
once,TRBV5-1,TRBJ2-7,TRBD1,CASSGGTGDYEQYF,TGCGCCAGCAGCGGCGGGACAGGGGACTACGAGCAGTACTTC
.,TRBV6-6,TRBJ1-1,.,CASSYSWTVPNTEAFF,TGTGCCAGCAGTTACTCGTGGACAGTCCCGAACACTGAAGCTTTCTTT
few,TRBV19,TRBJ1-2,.,CASSIARDGYTF,TGTGCCAGTAGTATAGCCCGGGATGGCTACACCTTC
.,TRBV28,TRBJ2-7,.,CASSLRGAGSSYEQYF,TGTGCCAGCAGTTTACGGGGGGCAGGAAGCTCCTACGAGCAGTACTTC
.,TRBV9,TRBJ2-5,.,CASGPLVGETQYF,TGTGCCAGCGGGCCTCTGGTCGGAGAGACCCAGTACTTC
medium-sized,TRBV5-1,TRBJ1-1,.,CASSFQRGEAFF,TGCGCCAGCAGCTTCCAGCGAGGTGAAGCTTTCTTT
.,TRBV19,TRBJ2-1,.,CASSITSSYNEQFF,TGTGCCAGTAGTATCACAAGCTCCTACAATGAGCAGTTCTTC
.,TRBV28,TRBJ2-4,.,CASTPNIAKNIQYF,TGTGCCAGCACCCCCAATATAGCCAAAAACATTCAGTACTTC
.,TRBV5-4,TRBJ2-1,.,CASGSGNNYNEQFF,TGTGCCAGCGGCAGTGGGAATAATTACAATGAGCAGTTCTTC
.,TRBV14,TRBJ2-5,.,CASSTVKGETQYF,TGTGCCAGCAGCACGGTCAAGGGGGAGACCCAGTACTTC
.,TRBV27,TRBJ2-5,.,CASSHIDQETQYF,TGTGCCAGCAGTCACATCGACCAAGAGACCCAGTACTTC
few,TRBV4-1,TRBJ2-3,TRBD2,CASSHIAGAPTDTQYF,TGCGCCAGCAGCCACATAGCGGGAGCCCCCACAGATACGCAGTATTTT
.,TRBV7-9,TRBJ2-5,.,CASSLRFRQVEETQYF,TGTGCCAGCAGCTTGAGATTCCGACAGGTGGAAGAGACCCAGTACTTC
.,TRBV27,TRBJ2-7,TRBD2,CASSPPGLAFVLYEQYF,TGTGCCAGCAGTCCTCCGGGACTAGCTTTCGTACTCTACGAGCAGTACTTC
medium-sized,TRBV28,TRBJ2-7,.,CASSFEPPGRYEQYF,TGTGCCAGCAGTTTCGAGCCGCCGGGGAGGTACGAGCAGTACTTC
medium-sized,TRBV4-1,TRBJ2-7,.,CASSRVKEGVYEQYF,TGCGCCAGCAGCCGGGTTAAGGAGGGCGTCTACGAGCAGTACTTC
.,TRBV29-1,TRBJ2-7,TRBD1,CSAVDRAYEQYF,TGCAGCGCCGTGGACAGGGCCTACGAGCAGTACTTC
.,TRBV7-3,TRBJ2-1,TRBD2,CASSSLAGAYNEQFF,TGTGCCAGCAGCTCTCTAGCGGGAGCCTACAATGAGCAGTTCTTC
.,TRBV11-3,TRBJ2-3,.,CASSLTWTSDTQYF,TGTGCCAGCAGCTTGACATGGACTTCCGATACGCAGTATTTT
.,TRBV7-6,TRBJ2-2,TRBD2,CASSLDPGTSGPTGELFF,TGTGCCAGCAGCTTAGACCCCGGGACTAGCGGACCCACCGGGGAGCTGTTTTTT
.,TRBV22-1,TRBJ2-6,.,CPGRRIREQSRANVLTF,TGTCCTGGGAGACGCATTCGCGAACAAAGTCGGGCCAACGTCCTGACTTTC
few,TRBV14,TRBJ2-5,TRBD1,CASSQDPQGAVRTQYF,TGTGCCAGCAGCCAAGACCCACAGGGGGCTGTGAGGACCCAGTACTTC
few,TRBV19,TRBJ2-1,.,CASSIVASYNEQFF,TGTGCCAGTAGTATAGTGGCTAGCTACAATGAGCAGTTCTTC
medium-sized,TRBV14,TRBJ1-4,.,CASSQDLSGALNEKLFF,TGTGCCAGCAGCCAAGACTTGTCCGGGGCTCTTAATGAAAAACTGTTTTTT
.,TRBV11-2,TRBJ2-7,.,CASVPRRGDYEQYF,TGTGCCAGCGTGCCACGCAGGGGTGATTACGAGCAGTACTTC
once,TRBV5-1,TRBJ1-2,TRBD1,CASSLGGQALRGYTF,TGCGCCAGCAGCTTGGGCGGACAGGCCCTACGAGGCTACACCTTC
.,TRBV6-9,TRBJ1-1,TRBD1,CASSYTGVSTEAFF,TGTGCCAGCAGTTATACAGGGGTTAGCACTGAAGCTTTCTTT
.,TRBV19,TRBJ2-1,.,CASSRPGAGYNEQFF,TGTGCCAGTAGTAGGCCCGGGGCTGGTTACAATGAGCAGTTCTTC
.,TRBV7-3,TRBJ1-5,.,CASSLLGGSNQPQHF,TGTGCCAGCAGCTTATTGGGGGGCAGCAATCAGCCCCAGCATTTT
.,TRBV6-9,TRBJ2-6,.,CASLEGANVLTF,TGTGCCAGCCTAGAGGGGGCCAACGTCCTGACTTTC
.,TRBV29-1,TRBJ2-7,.,CSVNPGGEQYF,TGCAGCGTTAATCCCGGGGGCGAGCAGTACTTC
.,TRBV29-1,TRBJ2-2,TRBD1,CSVSGTGDTGELFF,TGCAGCGTGTCCGGGACAGGGGACACCGGGGAGCTGTTTTTT
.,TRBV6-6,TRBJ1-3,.,CASSYSTGSGNTIYF,TGTGCCAGCAGTTACTCGACAGGCTCTGGAAACACCATATATTTT
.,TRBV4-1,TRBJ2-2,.,CASSQGRSTGELFF,TGCGCCAGCAGTCAGGGGAGGTCCACCGGGGAGCTGTTTTTT
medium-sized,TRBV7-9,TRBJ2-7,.,CASSASTSYEQYF,TGTGCCAGCAGCGCTTCTACCTCCTACGAGCAGTACTTC
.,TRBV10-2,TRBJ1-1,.,CASSAYPTENTEAFF,TGCGCCAGCAGTGCCTATCCCACAGAGAACACTGAAGCTTTCTTT
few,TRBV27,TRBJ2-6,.,CASSPRGSGANVLTF,TGTGCCAGCAGTCCAAGGGGGTCCGGGGCCAACGTCCTGACTTTC
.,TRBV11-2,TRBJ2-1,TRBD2,CASSSLAGLGNEQFF,TGTGCCAGCAGCTCTCTAGCGGGTCTGGGCAATGAGCAGTTCTTC
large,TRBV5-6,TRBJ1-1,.,CASSWDMDTEAFF,TGTGCCAGCAGCTGGGACATGGACACTGAAGCTTTCTTT
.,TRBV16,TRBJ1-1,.,CASSPMGSEAFF,TGTGCCAGCAGCCCGATGGGGTCTGAAGCTTTCTTT
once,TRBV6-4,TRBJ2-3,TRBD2,CASSGTSGTDTQYF,TGTGCCAGCAGTGGGACTAGCGGCACAGATACGCAGTATTTT
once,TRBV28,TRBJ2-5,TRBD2,CASRVTSGIGRETQYF,TGTGCCAGCAGAGTGACTAGCGGGATTGGTAGGGAGACCCAGTACTTC
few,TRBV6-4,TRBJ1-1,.,CASSGGTRATEAFF,TGTGCCAGCAGTGGAGGTACAAGGGCCACTGAAGCTTTCTTT
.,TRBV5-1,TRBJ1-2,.,CASSLGPSDRLNYGYTF,TGCGCCAGCAGCTTGGGCCCGAGTGACAGATTAAACTATGGCTACACCTTC
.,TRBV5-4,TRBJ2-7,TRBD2,CASSLLLAGASYEQYF,TGTGCCAGCAGCTTGCTTCTAGCGGGAGCATCCTACGAGCAGTACTTC
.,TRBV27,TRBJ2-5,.,CASSPRETQYF,TGTGCCAGCAGCCCCAGAGAGACCCAGTACTTC
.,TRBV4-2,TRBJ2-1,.,CASSHAIAYNEQFF,TGTGCCAGCAGCCACGCGATAGCCTACAATGAGCAGTTCTTC
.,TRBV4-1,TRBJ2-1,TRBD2,CASSPSGLAGVARNEQFF,TGCGCCAGCAGCCCCTCCGGACTAGCGGGAGTCGCTCGGAATGAGCAGTTCTTC